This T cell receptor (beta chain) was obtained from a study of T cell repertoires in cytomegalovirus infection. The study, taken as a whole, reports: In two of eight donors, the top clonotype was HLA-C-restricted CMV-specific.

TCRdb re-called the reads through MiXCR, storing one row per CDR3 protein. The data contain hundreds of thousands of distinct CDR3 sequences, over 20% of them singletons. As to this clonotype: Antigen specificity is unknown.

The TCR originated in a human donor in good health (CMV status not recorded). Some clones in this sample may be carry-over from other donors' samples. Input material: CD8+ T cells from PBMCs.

The CDR3 DNA follows: TGTGCCAGCAGTAGCCCGGGACAGAACTACGAGCAGTACTTC. Its translation is CASSSPGQNYEQYF. The chain joins TRBV6-5 to TRBJ2-7; 7 positions agree with TRBD1. This CDR3 comprises 14 residues. Germline CDR1 and CDR2: MNHEY and SVGAGI. V gave up 5 bases and J gave up 3 bases; unmatched junction bases: 7.